This T cell receptor (beta chain) was recovered during a study of beta chain features in type 1 diabetes. Germline CDR1 reads KGHSH; CDR2 reads LQKENI. The CDR3 spans 15 residues. The junction had 4 bases not matched to a gene; V was cut back by 4 bases and J by 1 base. The whole isolated RNA underwent reverse transcription, so sequencing captured expressed TCRB transcripts. Produced via immunoSEQ multiplex PCR; TCRdb's table is partial and in-frame only. The top ten clones hold approximately 1.3% of a sample with some 200,000 clones, approximately 11% of them seen once. Naive, central memory, regulatory and stem cell-like memory cells within the CD4+ compartment were sorted using CD45RO/CCR7/CD25/CD127/CD95/CD27.

The sequencing input was central memory CD4+ T cells from blood. This chain uses TRBV18 with TRBJ1-1, with 9 bases aligning to TRBD1. The source is a man aged 18 to 35 in good health. In DNA form, the CDR3 reads TGTGCCAGCTCACTTGGACAGGGGAAGAACACTGAAGCTTTCTTT. Amino acid sequence: CASSLGQGKNTEAFF.